Below, 26 T cell receptor beta chains from the same sample are listed, as sequenced in a study of metastatic and nonmetastatic thyroid tumors. No treatment of any kind had been given to any patient before thyroid surgery. Using MiXCR, TCRdb re-called clones from the PCR reads. Here the sample spans about 21,000 clones, under 30% being singletons. Material: tumor tissue. The receptor set was obtained from a male donor with papillary thyroid cancer or a benign thyroid nodule (not recorded which). Some clones in this sample may be carry-over from other donors' samples.

V is TRBV20-1 and J is TRBJ2-7, with D uncertain. Germline-derived CDR1 and CDR2 are DFQATT and SNEGSKA (reference sequence). Deletions cut 1 base from V and 1 base from J, with 14 bases between. The CDR3 covers 15 residues. CDR3 amino acids: CSARVMIGRSYEQYF. The CDR3 nucleotides are TGCAGTGCTAGAGTTATGATCGGGCGGTCCTACGAGCAGTACTTC.

This clone was recorded a few times. The junction differs from germline at one of its ends, possibly a read error. Additional DNA sequences in this sample encode the identical CDR3. This chain links TRBV15 with TRBJ2-6; D not certain. The CDR3 totals 16 residues. CDR1 is LNHNV, CDR2 YYDKDF, per germline (reference sequence). CDR3 coding DNA: TGTGCCACCAGCAGAGGGGCAGACTCTGGTGCCAATGTCCTGACTTTC. The encoded protein is CATSRGADSGANVLTF.

By share, this clone ranks as medium-sized. V and J are TRBV18 and TRBJ1-1; 7 bases are shared with TRBD1. The V gene's germline CDR1 is KGHSH and CDR2 LQKENI. V lost 0 bases and J lost 1; bases outside the gene matches: 5. This CDR3 comprises 16 residues. The DNA of the CDR3 is TGTGCCAGCTCACCACCGGGGGGGGACAGGAACACTGAAGCTTTCTTT. Protein sequence: CASSPPGGDRNTEAFF.

Of note for this clone: A much larger clone differs by one base, so this may be a read error. The rearrangement uses TRBV5-5 and TRBJ2-1, with a weak D call TRBD2 (5 bases). The ends were cut back, 2 bases at V and 3 bases at J, with 12 bases in the middle. The CDR3 length is 15 residues. CDR1 is SGHKS and CDR2 is YYEKEE in the germline V gene (reference sequence). For the CDR3, the DNA is TGTGCCAGCAGCTTTGGTGTCGGAGGCTACAATGAGCAGTTCTTC. It codes for CASSFGVGGYNEQFF. The full variable domain, rest sourced from reference TRBV5-5 and TRBJ2-1, is DAGVTQSPTHLIKTRGQQVTLRCSPISGHKSVSWYQQVLGQGPQFIFQYYEKEERGRGNFPDRFSARQFPNYSSELNVNALLLGDSALYLCASSFGVGGYNEQFFGPGTRLTVL.

The chain joins TRBV7-2 to TRBJ2-7, with 9 bases aligning to TRBD1. Germline values: CDR1 SGHTA, CDR2 FQGNSA. The CDR3 totals 14 residues. V trimming: 5 bases; J trimming: 3 bases; junction bases outside the gene matches: 5. The DNA of the CDR3 is TGTGCCAGCAGCACGGACAGGGGACTCTACGAGCAGTACTTC. Translation: CASSTDRGLYEQYF.

V is TRBV6-1 and J is TRBJ2-5; 8 bases are a match to TRBD2. Per germline, CDR1 MNHNS and CDR2 SASEGT. The CDR3 sequence is 15 residues long. J was trimmed by 1 base and V by 5 bases; bases with no gene match: 6. The CDR3, as DNA: TGTGCCAGCAGTCCCAGCGGGGGCCTCCAAGAGACCCAGTACTTC. Translation gives CASSPSGGLQETQYF.

This clone was found a few times. The chain employs TRBV28 and TRBJ2-1, with 7 positions matching TRBD2. The CDR3 covers 13 residues. The J segment lost 8 bases and the V segment lost 7 bases, leaving 8 bases of the junction unmatched. The germline gives CDR1 MDHEN, CDR2 SYDVKM. CDR3 DNA sequence: TGTGCCAGCACCGCGGGGGAATCCGATGAGCAGTTCTTC. Translation: CASTAGESDEQFF.

This clone was detected only a few times. This chain connects TRBV2 to TRBJ2-7; 9 bases are a match to TRBD1. Germline loops: CDR1 SNHLY, CDR2 FYNNEI. Trimming at V came to 11 bases and at J to 7 bases, leaving 12 bases not matched to a gene. This CDR3 spans 13 amino acids. This CDR3 is CAARDRVREEQYF. Written as DNA, the CDR3 is TGTGCCGCGAGGGACAGGGTCCGCGAGGAGCAGTACTTC.

This clone was picked up many times. Because the CDR3's place on the DNA is in doubt, the DNA is left out and the CDR3 is given as listed by TCRdb. The chain is built from TRBV27 and TRBJ1-5. CDR1 MNHEY and CDR2 SMNVEV come from the germline V gene (reference sequence). The CDR3 adds up to 14 amino acids, both ends counted. The CDR3 is CASSSSRIGQPQHF.

The rearrangement uses TRBV2 and TRBJ1-2; 8 nucleotides match TRBD1. The CDR3 has 14 residues. Germline CDR1 and CDR2: SNHLY and FYNNEI. Trimming took 5 bases from V and 2 from J; bases not matched to a gene: 4. CDR3 sequence: CASSRQGTNYGYTF. CDR3 DNA: TGTGCCAGCAGTAGACAGGGGACAAACTATGGCTACACCTTC.

The rearrangement uses TRBV14 and TRBJ2-7; 7 bases are a match to TRBD1. CDR1 and CDR2 from the germline V gene are SGHDN and FVKESK. V gave up 6 bases and J gave up 3 bases; unmatched junction bases: 8. CDR3 length: 14 amino acids. The CDR3 reads CASSLDRESYEQYF. The CDR3 DNA reads as TGTGCCAGCAGTCTCGACAGGGAAAGCTACGAGCAGTACTTC.

This clone was counted only a few times. The genes are TRBV28 and TRBJ2-3, with D perhaps matching TRBD2 (7 bases). Trimming removed 2 bases at V and 3 bases at J, with 24 bases between. Germline V CDR1 and CDR2: MDHEN, SYDVKM. The CDR3 is made up of 19 amino acids. The CDR3 DNA follows: TGTGCCAGCAGTTTAAGGGGCCCACAGGGAGGGAGGCGAACAGATACGCAGTATTTT. This encodes CASSLRGPQGGRRTDTQYF. Supplemented by reference TRBV28 and TRBJ2-3, the full variable domain reads DVKVTQSSRYLVKRTGEKVFLECVQDMDHENMFWYRQDPGLGLRLIYFSYDVKMKEKGDIPEGYSVSREKKERFSLILESASTNQTSMYLCASSLRGPQGGRRTDTQYFGPGTRLTVL.

By share, this clone ranks as medium-sized. The V gene is TRBV6-1, the J gene TRBJ2-7; 7 nucleotides align to TRBD1. Losses at the gene ends were 0 bases for V and 6 bases for J; bases not matched to a gene: 5. The CDR3 contains 14 residues. CDR1 is MNHNS, CDR2 SASEGT, per germline. CDR3 in amino acids: CASSEASTGPEQYF. The DNA for the CDR3 is TGTGCCAGCAGTGAAGCCTCGACAGGGCCCGAGCAGTACTTC.

The chain uses TRBV5-1 and TRBJ1-1, with TRBD1 matching over 7 bases. Germline V gene sequence: CDR1 SGHRS, CDR2 YFSETQ. Germline trimming cut 0 bases from V and 2 bases from J; bases unmatched to any gene: 13. This CDR3 region has 18 residues. In DNA, the CDR3 is TGCGCCAGCAGCTTGGTCGAACAGGGGAGATACCCTAACACTGAAGCTTTCTTT. It translates to CASSLVEQGRYPNTEAFF.

This clone is termed medium-sized. The CDR3 loop is CASSPQGNEQFF. CDR3 nucleotides: TGTGCCAGCAGCCCACAGGGAAATGAGCAGTTCTTC. V usage is TRBV2 and J usage is TRBJ2-1, with a possible D match to TRBD1 (6 bases). V was clipped by 6 bases and J by 7 bases, with 10 bases between them. The CDR3 has 12 amino acids. The V gene's germline CDR1 is SNHLY and CDR2 FYNNEI.

V and J are TRBV4-3 and TRBJ1-5; D possibly corresponds to TRBD1 (5 bases). This CDR3 contains 17 residues. Trimming pared 1 base from V and 0 bases from J, leaving 13 bases between. CDR1 and CDR2 (germline): LGHNA, YSLEER. The CDR3 here is CASSQVKGTDSNQPQHF. DNA for the CDR3: TGCGCCAGCAGCCAAGTAAAAGGGACGGATAGCAATCAGCCCCAGCATTTT.

This sequence joins TRBV27 and TRBJ2-7; unclear D gene. Germline assignment: CDR1 MNHEY and CDR2 SMNVEV (reference sequence). The CDR3 extends over 14 amino acids. V dropped 4 bases and J dropped 0 bases, with 10 bases sitting between them. The CDR3 is CASSSGLTSYEQYF. CDR3 nucleotides: TGTGCCAGCAGTTCCGGGCTCACCTCCTACGAGCAGTACTTC.

V and J are TRBV30 and TRBJ2-1; a possible D gene is TRBD2 (5 bases). The CDR3 has 11 amino acids. Per germline, CDR1 GTSNPN and CDR2 SVGIG (reference sequence). V shed 0 bases and J shed 15 bases, with 12 bases lying between them. CDR3 in amino acids: CAWSVEGRRFF. The CDR3 DNA follows: TGTGCCTGGAGTGTAGAAGGGAGACGGTTCTTC.

V and J are TRBV18 and TRBJ1-5, with 7 bases lining up with TRBD1. Unmatched junction bases numbered 8, after V lost 4 bases and J lost 2 bases. The CDR3 loop spans 16 amino acids. Looked up from germline, CDR1 is KGHSH and CDR2 is LQKENI. The CDR3 nucleotides read TGTGCCAGCTCACACTCGCCGGGGACAGGCAATCAGCCCCAGCATTTT. It codes for CASSHSPGTGNQPQHF.

The chain couples TRBV2 to TRBJ1-5; D gene ambiguous. This CDR3 has 14 amino acids. From germline, CDR1 is SNHLY and CDR2 FYNNEI. V lost 2 bases to trimming and J lost 3 bases, with 8 bases between them. The CDR3 DNA is TGTGCCAGCAGTGAATTGGTCCTCAATCAGCCCCAGCATTTT. Translating it yields CASSELVLNQPQHF.

The chain has TRBV5-1 and TRBJ2-2; perhaps TRBD1 as D (5 bases). Germline-derived CDR1 and CDR2 are SGHRS and YFSETQ. The CDR3 loop spans 15 amino acids. Trimming removed 4 bases at V and 1 base at J, with 11 bases between. The CDR3 protein is CASSPRTMNTGELFF. The CDR3 DNA is TGCGCCAGCAGCCCCCGGACAATGAACACCGGGGAGCTGTTTTTT.

V is TRBV7-8 and J is TRBJ2-5; D may be TRBD2 (5 bases). In germline, CDR1 is SGHVS, CDR2 FQNEAQ. The ends were cut back, 0 bases at V and 4 bases at J, with 9 bases in the middle. The CDR3 contains 14 residues. The CDR3 loop reads CASSLAGKGETQYF. CDR3 coding DNA: TGTGCCAGCAGCTTAGCCGGGAAAGGAGAGACCCAGTACTTC.

The J gene is TRBJ1-1, the V gene TRBV6-1; no reliable D call. Germline CDR1 reads MNHNS; CDR2 reads SASEGT. Trimming removed 8 bases at V and 7 bases at J, with 14 bases between. The CDR3 has 12 amino acids. The CDR3 loop is CASGGPPGEAFF. CDR3 in DNA: TGTGCCAGCGGTGGGCCTCCTGGTGAAGCTTTCTTT.

In its sample, this clone was seen many times. The DNA of the CDR3 is TGTGCCAGCAGTTACTCGGAGACGACCGGGGAGCTGTTTTTT. Translation gives CASSYSETTGELFF. The chain combines TRBV6-6 with TRBJ2-2; D is unclear. The V end was cut by 0 bases, the J end by 5 bases, with 7 bases between. The CDR3 is 14 residues long. The V gene's germline CDR1 is MNHNY and CDR2 SVGAGI (reference sequence).

The chain links TRBV7-8 to TRBJ2-5, with unresolved D. CDR1 and CDR2 from the germline V gene are SGHVS and FQNEAQ. The CDR3 runs to 17 residues. Trimming cost V 5 bases and J 5 bases, with 24 bases left between them. In DNA, the CDR3 is TGTGCCAGCAGCCCCAATCCCAAGATGGCGAGTGGGGAGACCCAGTACTTC. Its protein product is CASSPNPKMASGETQYF.

The CDR3 DNA follows: TGTGCCAGCAGTCCAAGAGAAGGTCTTTTGGACAAGCATTTT. Its translation is CASSPREGLLDKHF. The rearrangement links TRBV6-1 to TRBJ1-5; TRBD1 might be the D (5 bases). This CDR3 comprises 14 residues. Deletions cut 5 bases from V and 14 bases from J, with 22 bases between. Germline values: CDR1 MNHNS, CDR2 SASEGT.